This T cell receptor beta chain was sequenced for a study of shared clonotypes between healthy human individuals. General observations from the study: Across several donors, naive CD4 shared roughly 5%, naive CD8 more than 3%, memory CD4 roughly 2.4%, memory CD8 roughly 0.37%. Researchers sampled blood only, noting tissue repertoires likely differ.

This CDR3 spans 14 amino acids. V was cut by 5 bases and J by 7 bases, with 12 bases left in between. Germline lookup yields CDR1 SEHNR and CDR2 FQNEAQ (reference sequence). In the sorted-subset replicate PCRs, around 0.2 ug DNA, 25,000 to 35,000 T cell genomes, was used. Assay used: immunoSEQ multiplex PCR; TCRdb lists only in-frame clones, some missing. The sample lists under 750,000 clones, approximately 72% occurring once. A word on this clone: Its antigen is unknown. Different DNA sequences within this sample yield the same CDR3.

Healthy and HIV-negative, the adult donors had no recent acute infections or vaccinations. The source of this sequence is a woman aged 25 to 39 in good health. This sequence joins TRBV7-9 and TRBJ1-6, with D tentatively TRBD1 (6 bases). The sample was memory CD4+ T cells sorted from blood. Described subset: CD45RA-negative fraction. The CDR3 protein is CASSLDSLNSPLHF. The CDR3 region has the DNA TGTGCCAGCAGCCTGGACAGCCTAAATTCACCCCTCCACTTT.